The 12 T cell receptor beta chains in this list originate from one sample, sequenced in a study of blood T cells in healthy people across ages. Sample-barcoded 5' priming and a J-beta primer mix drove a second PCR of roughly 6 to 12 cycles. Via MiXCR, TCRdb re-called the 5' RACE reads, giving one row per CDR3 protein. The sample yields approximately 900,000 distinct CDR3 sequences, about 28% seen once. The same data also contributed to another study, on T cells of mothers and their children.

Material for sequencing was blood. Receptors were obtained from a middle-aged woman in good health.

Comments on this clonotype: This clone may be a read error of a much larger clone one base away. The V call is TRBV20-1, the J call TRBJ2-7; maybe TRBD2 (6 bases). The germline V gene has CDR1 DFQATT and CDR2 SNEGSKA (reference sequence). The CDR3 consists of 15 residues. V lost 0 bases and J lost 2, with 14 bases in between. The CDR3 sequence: CSARDLRGSPYEQYF. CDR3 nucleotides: TGCAGTGCTAGAGATCTACGGGGGAGCCCCTACGAGCAGTACTTC.

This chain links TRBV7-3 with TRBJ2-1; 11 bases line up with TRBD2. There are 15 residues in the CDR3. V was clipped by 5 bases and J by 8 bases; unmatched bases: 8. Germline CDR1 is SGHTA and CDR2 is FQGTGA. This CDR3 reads CASSRLAGGGHEQFF. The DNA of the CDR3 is TGTGCCAGCAGCCGCCTAGCGGGGGGAGGTCATGAGCAGTTCTTC.

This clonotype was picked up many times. CDR3 sequence reads: CASRSSSGGALEQFF. The CDR3 region has the DNA TGTGCCAGCCGTTCCTCTAGCGGGGGGGCCCTTGAGCAGTTCTTC. The chain has TRBV12-3 or TRBV12-4 and TRBJ2-1; 12 bases match TRBD2. CDR3 length: 15 residues. Trimming took 8 bases from V and 9 from J; bases not matched to a gene: 11.

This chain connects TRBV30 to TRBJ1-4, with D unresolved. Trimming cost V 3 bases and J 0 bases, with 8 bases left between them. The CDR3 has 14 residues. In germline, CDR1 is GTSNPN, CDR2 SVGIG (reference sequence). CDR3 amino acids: CAWSSYATNEKLFF. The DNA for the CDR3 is TGTGCCTGGAGCTCCTATGCAACTAATGAAAAACTGTTTTTT.

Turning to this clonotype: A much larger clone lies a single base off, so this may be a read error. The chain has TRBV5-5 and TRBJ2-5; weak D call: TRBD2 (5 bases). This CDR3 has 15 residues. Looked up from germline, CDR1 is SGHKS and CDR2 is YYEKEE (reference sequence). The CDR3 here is CASSLPEMWGEAQYF. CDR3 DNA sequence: TGTGCCAGCAGCTTACCCGAGATGTGGGGAGAGGCCCAGTACTTC.

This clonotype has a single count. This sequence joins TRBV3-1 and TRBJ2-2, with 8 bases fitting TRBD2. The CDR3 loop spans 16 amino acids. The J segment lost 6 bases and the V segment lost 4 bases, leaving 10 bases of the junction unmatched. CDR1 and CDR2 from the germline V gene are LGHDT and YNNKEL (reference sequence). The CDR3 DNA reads TGTGCCAGCAGCCCCGGACTAGCTTTTCAATCCGGGGAGCTGTTTTTT. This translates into CASSPGLAFQSGELFF.

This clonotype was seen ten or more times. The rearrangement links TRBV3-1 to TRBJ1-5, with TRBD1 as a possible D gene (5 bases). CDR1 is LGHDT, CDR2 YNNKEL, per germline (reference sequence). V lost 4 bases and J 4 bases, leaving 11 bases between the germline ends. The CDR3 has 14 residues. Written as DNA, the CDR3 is TGTGCCAGCAGCCGTGGACGGGGGAATCAGCCCCAGCATTTT. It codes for CASSRGRGNQPQHF.

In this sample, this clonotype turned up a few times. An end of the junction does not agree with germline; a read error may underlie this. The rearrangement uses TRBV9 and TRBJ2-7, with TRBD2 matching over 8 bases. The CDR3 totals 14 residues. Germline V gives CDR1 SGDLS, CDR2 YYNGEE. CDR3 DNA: TGTGCCAGCAGCGTAACTAGCGGTTCCTACGAGCTGTACTTC. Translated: CASSVTSGSYELYF.

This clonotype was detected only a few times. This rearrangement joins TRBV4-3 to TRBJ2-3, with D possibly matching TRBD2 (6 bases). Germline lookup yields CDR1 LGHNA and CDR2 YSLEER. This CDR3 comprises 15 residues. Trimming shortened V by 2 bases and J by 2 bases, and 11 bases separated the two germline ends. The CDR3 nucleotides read TGCGCCAGCAGCCAATTCCGGGGGACCACAGATACGCAGTATTTT. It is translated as CASSQFRGTTDTQYF.

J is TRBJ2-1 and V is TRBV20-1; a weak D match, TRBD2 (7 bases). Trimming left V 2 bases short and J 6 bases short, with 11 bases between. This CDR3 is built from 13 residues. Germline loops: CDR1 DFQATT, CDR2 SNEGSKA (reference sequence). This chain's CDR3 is CSARWGGSNEQFF. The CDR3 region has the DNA TGCAGTGCTAGATGGGGGGGCAGCAATGAGCAGTTCTTC.

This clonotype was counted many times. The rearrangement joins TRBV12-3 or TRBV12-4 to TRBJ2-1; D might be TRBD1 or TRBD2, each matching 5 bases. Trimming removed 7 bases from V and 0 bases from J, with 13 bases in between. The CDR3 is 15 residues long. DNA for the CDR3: TGTGCCAGCACCCTATGGGGGAGCTCCTACAATGAGCAGTTCTTC. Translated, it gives CASTLWGSSYNEQFF.

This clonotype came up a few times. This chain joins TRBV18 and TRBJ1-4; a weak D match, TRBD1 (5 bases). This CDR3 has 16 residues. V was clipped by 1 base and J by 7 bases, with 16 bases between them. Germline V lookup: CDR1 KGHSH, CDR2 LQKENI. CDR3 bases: TGTGCCAGCTCACCACGTATCCCCAGGGCGGGTGAAAAACTGTTTTTT. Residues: CASSPRIPRAGEKLFF.